Listed below are T cell receptor beta chains from one sample, sequenced in a study of cytomegalovirus exposure and HLA in healthy donors. The table came from immunoSEQ multiplex PCR; TCRdb's copy has only in-frame clones and leaves some out. The profile covers around 100,000 clones, with about four fifths appearing a single time and under 3% taken by the ten largest. The sample consisted of PBMCs. Receptor source: a woman between 18 and 29 years old in good health and CMV-seropositive. Each CDR3 is given with its conserved first and last residue. A D gene is named only where the DNA matches it firmly.

d_gene	j_gene	v_gene	CDR3nt	CDR3aa
-	TRBJ2-3	TRBV27	TGTGCCACTCACCTCGGGGGTAGCACAGATACGCAGTATTTT	CATHLGGSTDTQYF
TRBD1	TRBJ2-7	TRBV10-3	TGTGCCATCAGTCGAACAGGGGACCACGAGCAGTACTTC	CAISRTGDHEQYF
TRBD1	TRBJ2-7	TRBV6-5	TGTGCCAGCAGGGCGGACAGGGCCTACGAGCAGTACTTC	CASRADRAYEQYF
TRBD2	TRBJ2-7	TRBV7-6	TGTGCCAGCAGCTTAGGGGGGAGGGCCGGCGAGCAGTACTTC	CASSLGGRAGEQYF
-	TRBJ1-1	TRBV14	TGTGCCAGCAGCCCCAACTCTGGGGGCTGGACTGAAGCTTTCTTT	CASSPNSGGWTEAFF
TRBD1	TRBJ1-1	TRBV5-8	TGTGCCAGCAGCTGGGACAGATCAGCGCAAGCTTTCTTT	CASSWDRSAQAFF
TRBD1	TRBJ2-4	TRBV7-9	TGTGCCAGCAGCTTCGGACAGGGGGACATTCAGTACTTC	CASSFGQGDIQYF
-	TRBJ2-7	TRBV27	TGTGCCAGCAGGTCAGGGATAGGCTCCTACGAGCAGTACTTC	CASRSGIGSYEQYF
TRBD1	TRBJ2-7	TRBV4-1	TGCGCCAGCAGCCAAAAAGGGGACAGGATACTCTCCTACGAGCAGTACTTC	CASSQKGDRILSYEQYF
-	TRBJ2-1	TRBV7-9	TGTGCCAGCAGCTTAGCGAGGGGGACAGAGCAGTTCTTC	CASSLARGTEQFF
TRBD2	TRBJ2-3	TRBV10-1	TGCGCCAGCAGCGATAACCCTTCTAGCGGGAGAATGGATACGCAGTATTTT	CASSDNPSSGRMDTQYF
TRBD1	TRBJ2-2	TRBV27	TGTGCCAGCAGTGTAACAGGGGTCACCGGGGAGCTGTTTTTT	CASSVTGVTGELFF
-	TRBJ2-2	TRBV10-1	TGCGCCAGCAGTGAGTCTCTGGAGCCCGACGTGACTAACACCGGGGAGCTGTTTTTT	CASSESLEPDVTNTGELFF
-	TRBJ2-5	TRBV7-8	TGTGCCAGCAGCCCCGACTTGTACTTC	CASSPDLYF
TRBD2	TRBJ2-1	TRBV10-3	TGTGCCATCAGGAAAGGACTAGCGGGAGGCCCGAGCTCCTACAATGAGCAGTTCTTC	CAIRKGLAGGPSSYNEQFF
-	TRBJ1-1	TRBV27	TGTGCCAGCAGGCGGGGGGCAGCTGAAGCTTTCTTT	CASRRGAAEAFF
-	TRBJ1-3	TRBV11-3	TGTGCCAGCAGCTTCGGCAGCGTTGGAAACACCATATATTTT	CASSFGSVGNTIYF
-	TRBJ1-1	TRBV10-1	TGCGCCAGCAGTGAATCAGGGTACACTGAAGCTTTCTTT	CASSESGYTEAFF